Listed here are 27 T cell receptor beta chains from one sample, sequenced in a study of T cell clonality in common variable immunodeficiency. Using immunoSEQ multiplex PCR, the repertoire was profiled, and TCRdb retains in-frame clones only, with some absent. The sample was found to contain approximately 50,000 clones, and every one recurs. Sequencing was carried out using peripheral blood mononuclear cells. Receptor source: a person aged 18 to 75 in good health.

At least ten counts were recorded for this clone. The read comes to an end 3 residues before the CDR3 does, leaving the germline J gene to fill in the end. The V gene is TRBV20-1, the J gene TRBJ2-3; 7 positions match TRBD2. This CDR3 contains 15 residues. Germline V gene data show CDR1 as DFQATT and CDR2 as SNEGSKA (reference sequence). The CDR3 bases that were read are TGCAGTGCTAGAGGCGACGGGGGGTACCAAGAGACG. This translates into CSARGDGGYQET. The entire CDR3 protein is CSARGDGGYQETQYF.

This clone was detected ten times or more. Sequencing ends 3 residues short of the CDR3 end; the germline J gene provides the rest. V is TRBV7-9 and J is TRBJ1-2; no firm D call. V dropped 5 bases and J dropped 2 bases, with 15 bases sitting between them. The germline gives CDR1 SEHNR, CDR2 FQNEAQ (reference sequence). This CDR3 contains 15 residues. The sequenced part of the CDR3 DNA is TGTGCCAGCAGCCTCGGCGGGGTCTTCAACTATGGC. Translating gives CASSLGGVFNYG. The entire CDR3 is CASSLGGVFNYGYTF.

About this clone itself: The read gets to within 3 residues of the CDR3 end, and the germline J gene fills in the rest. The V gene is TRBV7-6, the J gene TRBJ2-2; TRBD2 matches at 7 bases. V lost 3 bases and J lost 6; bases outside the gene matches: 7. CDR3 size: 15 residues. Germline-derived CDR1 and CDR2 are SGHVS and FNYEAQ. CDR3 sequence reads: CASSLERGGAGELFF. CDR3 bases read: TGTGCCAGCAGCTTGGAGCGGGGAGGGGCCGGGGAG.

This clone appeared many times. The CDR3 end falls 3 residues outside the read, so it is completed with the germline J gene. This chain uses TRBV13 with TRBJ2-2; 7 nucleotides align to TRBD1. CDR3 length: 15 residues. With 5 bases clipped from V and 3 bases from J, the junction kept 6 bases outside the gene matches. Germline V CDR1 and CDR2: PRHDT, FYEKMQ (reference sequence). This chain's CDR3 is CASSHRGPYTGELFF. The covered CDR3 bases are TGTGCCAGCAGCCACAGGGGCCCCTACACCGGGGAG.

As for this clone: A read error may be the cause here, since a much bigger clone is one base away. Coverage ceases 3 residues before the CDR3 finishes, and the germline J gene fills in the end. The rearrangement uses TRBV6-2 or TRBV6-3 and TRBJ1-1; the match to TRBD1 covers 7 bases. CDR3 length: 13 residues. CDR1 and CDR2 from the germline V gene are MNHEY and SVGEGT. This CDR3 reads CACSSRDSTEAFF. Partial CDR3 DNA: TGTGCCTGCAGTTCCCGGGACAGCACTGAA.

This clone has at least ten counts. The read finishes 3 residues shy of the CDR3 end, and the germline J gene is used to complete it. The genes are TRBV18 and TRBJ2-7; a possible D gene is TRBD1 (5 bases). This CDR3 has 15 amino acids. With 3 bases removed from V and 2 bases from J, the gap between germline ends came to 14 bases. Germline CDR1 is KGHSH and CDR2 is LQKENI. The part of the CDR3 DNA that was read is TGTGCCAGCTCACCCGTCCCACAGGCAACCTACGAG. Protein: CASSPVPQATYE. The CDR3 as a whole reads CASSPVPQATYEQYF.

The sample holds many counts of this clone. The observed sequence ends 3 residues before the CDR3 terminus, with the missing tail filled in from the germline J gene. This chain uses TRBV6-2 or TRBV6-3 with TRBJ1-4; D unclear. This CDR3 comprises 17 residues. With 0 bases removed from V and 2 bases from J, the gap between germline ends came to 13 bases. The germline CDR1 and CDR2 sequences are MNHEY and SVGEGT. CDR3 sequence reads: CASSYSAGDRTNEKLFF. The sequenced part of the CDR3 DNA is TGTGCCAGCAGTTACTCGGCCGGGGATCGTACTAATGAAAAA.

This clone has ten or more counts. The read finishes 3 residues shy of the CDR3 end, and the germline J gene is used to complete it. V gene TRBV2 combines with J gene TRBJ2-1, with TRBD1 matching over 11 bases. The CDR3 is made up of 16 amino acids. Unmatched junction bases numbered 8, after V lost 3 bases and J lost 7 bases. Germline-derived CDR1 and CDR2 are SNHLY and FYNNEI. CDR3 region: CASSEILRDRGNEQFF. CDR3 DNA (partial): TGTGCCAGCAGTGAGATTTTAAGGGACAGGGGGAATGAG.

With regard to this clone: The read ends 3 residues before the CDR3 terminus; that terminus is restored from the germline J gene. The chain couples TRBV7-2 to TRBJ2-3; D gene unclear. The CDR3 sequence is 11 residues long. Per germline, CDR1 SGHTA and CDR2 FQGNSA. The CDR3 loop is CASSFRTAQYF. CDR3 DNA (partial): TGTGCCAGCAGCTTTAGAACAGCG.

This clone was picked up many times. The read ends 3 residues early relative to the CDR3; the germline J gene fills the gap. This chain uses TRBV19 with TRBJ1-1, with no clear D. V dropped 3 bases and J dropped 7 bases, with 12 bases sitting between them. Germline V CDR1 and CDR2: LNHDA, SQIVND (reference sequence). This CDR3 has 13 amino acids. CDR3 DNA (partial): TGTGCCAGTAGTATCGAGGGCGCGGGTGAA. Its protein product is CASSIEGAGE. From start to end, the CDR3 is CASSIEGAGEAFF.

As regards this clone: Sequencing ends 3 residues short of the CDR3 end; the germline J gene provides the rest. The chain combines TRBV7-9 with TRBJ2-2; 8 nucleotides line up with TRBD1. Germline V gene data show CDR1 as SEHNR and CDR2 as FQNEAQ (reference sequence). CDR3 length equals 14 residues. The sequenced part of the CDR3 DNA is TGTGCCAGCAGCGCCGGACAGGGCGAGTCACCG. Its protein is CASSAGQGESP. From start to end, the CDR3 is CASSAGQGESPLFF.

This clone occurred many times. Read sequence stops 3 residues before the CDR3 end, and the germline J gene provides the missing end. V and J are TRBV28 and TRBJ2-3; D is ambiguous. V lost 6 bases, J lost 3 bases, and 10 bases lay in between. This CDR3 spans 13 amino acids. Germline CDR1 and CDR2: MDHEN and SYDVKM. CDR3 in amino acids: CASSPTDTDTQYF. Incomplete CDR3 DNA: TGTGCCAGCAGCCCTACCGATACAGATACG.

A word on this clone: The sequenced fragment ends 3 residues before the CDR3 boundary, so the rest is inferred from the germline J gene. The V call is TRBV7-9, the J call TRBJ1-1, with 9 bases fitting TRBD1. This CDR3 region has 12 residues. Germline-derived CDR1 and CDR2 are SEHNR and FQNEAQ (reference sequence). The CDR3 protein is CASSLWTGAAFF. CDR3 DNA, as far as it was read: TGTGCCAGCAGCCTCTGGACAGGGGCC.

This clone was observed a few times. Coverage ceases 3 residues before the CDR3 finishes, and the germline J gene fills in the end. The chain couples TRBV18 to TRBJ1-5, with 8 bases that match TRBD1. Germline CDR1 KGHSH, CDR2 LQKENI. This CDR3 comprises 15 residues. V lost 6 bases and J lost 4; bases outside the gene matches: 8. The CDR3 is CASSTQNRGNQPQHF. The DNA read from the CDR3 is TGTGCCAGCTCGACTCAGAACAGGGGGAATCAGCCC.

This clone was observed many times. The CDR3 goes on 3 residues after the read ends, and that part is filled in from the germline J gene. J is TRBJ1-5 and V is TRBV6-1; 7 bases line up with TRBD1. CDR3 length: 16 amino acids. V was clipped by 4 bases and J by 2 bases; unmatched bases: 8. Germline CDR1 and CDR2: MNHNS and SASEGT. CDR3 bases read: TGTGCCAGCAGTGCACCAGGGGGAGGCGGCAATCAGCCC. It specifies CASSAPGGGGNQP. The full CDR3 protein reads CASSAPGGGGNQPQHF.

This clone was seen repeatedly, ten times or more. The DNA ends 3 residues before the CDR3 does, and the rest of the CDR3 is filled in from the germline J gene. This rearrangement joins TRBV19 to TRBJ2-7; 9 bases match TRBD1. CDR1 is LNHDA, CDR2 SQIVND, per germline (reference sequence). The CDR3 totals 13 residues. The trim removed 6 bases at V and 3 bases at J, leaving 3 bases unmatched. The CDR3 bases that were read are TGTGCCAGTAGCCAGGACAGGGGCTACGAG. Its protein is CASSQDRGYE. The whole CDR3 region reads CASSQDRGYEQYF.

In regard to this clone: The read terminates 3 residues ahead of where the CDR3 ends, so the germline J gene completes it. This chain links TRBV30 with TRBJ2-4; a weak D match, TRBD2 (5 bases). The CDR3 consists of 11 residues. The germline CDR1 and CDR2 sequences are GTSNPN and SVGIG (reference sequence). This CDR3 is CAWSVGDSQYF. Partial CDR3 DNA: TGTGCCTGGAGTGTCGGGGATAGT.

In its sample, this clone was seen many times. Incomplete CDR3 DNA: TGTGCCAGCAGCTCGTGGAGGGGTTCGGGGGACGAAAAG. Its protein is CASSSWRGSGDEK. The CDR3 reads in full as CASSSWRGSGDEKLFF. This chain links TRBV5-4 with TRBJ2-2; D possibly corresponds to TRBD2 (6 bases). The missing CDR3 end, 3 residues past where the read stops, is filled in from the germline J gene. The CDR3 is 16 residues long. The V gene's germline CDR1 is SGHNT and CDR2 YYREEE (reference sequence).

As for this clone: The read falls 3 residues short of the CDR3 end, and the missing part is taken from the germline J gene. This sequence joins TRBV30 and TRBJ1-1, with D perhaps matching TRBD1 (6 bases). Germline V gene data show CDR1 as GTSNPN and CDR2 as SVGIG (reference sequence). V lost 3 bases and J 1 base, leaving 9 bases between the germline ends. The CDR3 contains 13 residues. CDR3 bases read: TGTGCCTGGAGGGGACATCCGAACACTGAA. Its translation is CAWRGHPNTE. The CDR3 in full is CAWRGHPNTEAFF.

This clone was detected many times. Read coverage stops 3 residues before the CDR3 terminus; the germline J gene supplies the remainder. The chain couples TRBV20-1 to TRBJ2-2, with D perhaps matching TRBD1 (5 bases). V was clipped by 3 bases and J by 6 bases, with 17 bases between them. Per the germline V gene, CDR1 is DFQATT and CDR2 is SNEGSKA (reference sequence). CDR3 length: 15 residues. The part of the CDR3 DNA that was read is TGCAGTGCTAGGAAAAGCCTACAGGTGGCCGGGGAG. Protein product: CSARKSLQVAGE. The whole CDR3 is CSARKSLQVAGELFF.

This clone has at least ten counts. The read comes to an end 3 residues before the CDR3 does, leaving the germline J gene to fill in the end. The V and J genes are TRBV5-4 and TRBJ1-2; D is unclear. V was cut by 2 bases and J by 3 bases, with 8 bases left in between. From germline, CDR1 is SGHNT and CDR2 YYREEE (reference sequence). The CDR3 extends over 13 amino acids. The sequenced part of the CDR3 DNA is TGTGCCAGCAGCTTACCGTTAGACTATGGC. Translating gives CASSLPLDYG. The whole CDR3 protein reads CASSLPLDYGYTF.

Worth noting for this clone: The read terminates 3 residues ahead of where the CDR3 ends, so the germline J gene completes it. This chain connects TRBV25-1 to TRBJ2-2, with D tentatively TRBD1 (5 bases). Trimming removed 2 bases at V and 1 base at J, with 8 bases between. This CDR3 is 15 amino acids long. Germline CDR1 reads MGHDK; CDR2 reads SYGVNS. The sequenced CDR3 bases are TGTGCCAGCAGTGAACCAGGGTTGAACACCGGGGAG. This sequence encodes CASSEPGLNTGE. The CDR3 as a whole reads CASSEPGLNTGELFF.

This clone was picked up many times. The CDR3 end lies 3 residues beyond the end of the read and is filled in from the germline J gene. The chain links TRBV4-2 to TRBJ2-1, with TRBD2 matching 14 bases. Germline-derived CDR1 and CDR2 are LGHNA and YNFKEQ. V was pared by 1 base and J by 2 bases, with 13 bases of the junction left unmatched. There are 21 residues in the CDR3. The CDR3 here is CASSQVGPGLAGEGTYNEQFF. Incomplete CDR3 DNA: TGTGCCAGCAGCCAAGTAGGCCCGGGACTAGCGGGAGAGGGCACCTACAATGAG.

This clone has only a few counts. The CDR3 end falls 3 residues outside the read, so it is completed with the germline J gene. This chain joins TRBV13 and TRBJ2-6; possibly TRBD1 for D (6 bases). This CDR3 contains 15 residues. The germline V gene has CDR1 PRHDT and CDR2 FYEKMQ (reference sequence). The ends were cut back, 3 bases at V and 2 bases at J, with 8 bases in the middle. The CDR3 spells CASSLTGTGANVLTF. Incomplete CDR3 DNA: TGTGCCAGCAGCTTGACAGGAACTGGGGCCAACGTC.

At least ten counts were recorded for this clone. The CDR3 end is not reached by the read, which stops 3 residues before it; the germline J gene fills it in. The chain recombines TRBV6-1 with TRBJ2-3; 9 positions agree with TRBD1. Germline lookup yields CDR1 MNHNS and CDR2 SASEGT. The CDR3 totals 15 residues. The part of the CDR3 DNA that was read is TGTGCCAGCAGTGCCTCCGGGACAGGGAAAGAGACG. Amino acids: CASSASGTGKET. The entire CDR3 protein is CASSASGTGKETQYF.

This clone showed up many times. The read is 3 residues too short to cover the CDR3 end, so that end is filled in from the germline J gene. This chain connects TRBV9 to TRBJ2-5; a weak D match, TRBD2 (6 bases). Per germline, CDR1 SGDLS and CDR2 YYNGEE. The CDR3 loop spans 13 amino acids. The V end was cut by 7 bases, the J end by 5 bases, with 15 bases between. CDR3 DNA (partial): TGTGCCAGCCCTATCCCCCGGGGGGAGACC. Protein product: CASPIPRGET. The entire CDR3 sequence reads CASPIPRGETQYF.

This clone was seen repeatedly, ten times or more. The read stops 3 residues short of the end of the CDR3; the missing end is completed from the germline J gene. The chain combines TRBV19 with TRBJ2-3, with D maybe TRBD1 (5 bases). Deletions cut 0 bases from V and 0 bases from J, with 7 bases between. Germline CDR1 is LNHDA and CDR2 is SQIVND (reference sequence). CDR3 length: 15 amino acids. CDR3 in amino acids: CASSIDRASTDTQYF. The sequenced part of the CDR3 DNA is TGTGCCAGTAGTATAGACAGGGCTAGCACAGATACG.